The entry below gives a single T cell receptor (beta chain) sequence along with its context. Its antigen remains unidentified. These data come from a study of Ad26.COV2.S vaccination and SARS-CoV-2 variants. On the study more broadly: Intramuscularly, Ad26.COV2.S was given either once or twice, 56 days apart.

Data came from immunoSEQ multiplex PCR; TCRdb stores just in-frame clones and leaves some out. The table has 250,000 or so clones, roughly 87% seen once. Stated treatment: around 19 received Ad26.COV2.S at low or high dose, single or two shots; about 5 received placebo; per-sample allocation not given. Samples were taken on day 63 after the first vaccine or placebo injection. Whole-study results and caveats: With respect to non-spike TCR breadth, vaccine and placebo recipients were similar. TCR breadth and depth estimates may have understated total T cell responses. Vaccine recipients posted higher spike-specific TCR breadth than their placebo counterparts.

This clonotype originated in a person between 18 and 59 years old who received the Ad26.COV2.S COVID-19 vaccine or a placebo. Sequenced here: peripheral blood, sampled in a trial of Ad26.COV2.S vaccine versus placebo.

CDR3 nucleotides: TGTGCCAGTAATAGGAAGGACACCAACTATGGCTACACCTTC. As protein: CASNRKDTNYGYTF. The J gene is TRBJ1-2, the V gene TRBV19, with TRBD1 as a possible D gene (5 bases). Germline assignment: CDR1 LNHDA and CDR2 SQIVND (reference sequence). V gave up 7 bases and J gave up 2 bases, with 14 bases separating them. The CDR3 loop spans 14 amino acids.